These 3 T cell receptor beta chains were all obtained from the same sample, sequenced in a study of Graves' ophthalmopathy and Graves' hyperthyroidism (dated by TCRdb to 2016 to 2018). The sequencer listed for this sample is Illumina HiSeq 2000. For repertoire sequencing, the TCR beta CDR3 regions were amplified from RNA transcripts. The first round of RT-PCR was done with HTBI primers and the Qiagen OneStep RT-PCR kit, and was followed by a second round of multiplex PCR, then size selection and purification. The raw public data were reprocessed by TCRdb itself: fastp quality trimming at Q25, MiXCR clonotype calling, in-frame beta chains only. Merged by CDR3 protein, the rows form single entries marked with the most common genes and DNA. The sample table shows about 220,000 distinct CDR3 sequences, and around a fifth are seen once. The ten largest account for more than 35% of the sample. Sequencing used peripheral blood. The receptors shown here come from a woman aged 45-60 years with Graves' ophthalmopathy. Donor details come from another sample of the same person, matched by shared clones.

For the CDR3, the DNA is TGTGCCAGCAGCCCTGCCGGGGCAGAGACCCAGTACTTC. This encodes CASSPAGAETQYF. The chain couples TRBV12-3 or TRBV12-4 to TRBJ2-5; either TRBD1 or TRBD2 may fit D (5 bases each). The V and J ends lost 6 bases and 4 bases respectively, with 12 bases between them. The CDR3 totals 13 residues.

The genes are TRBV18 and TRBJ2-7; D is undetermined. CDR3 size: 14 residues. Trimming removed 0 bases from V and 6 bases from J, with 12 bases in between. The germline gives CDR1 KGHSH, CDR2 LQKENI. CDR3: CASSPPKGSGEQYF. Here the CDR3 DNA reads TGTGCCAGCTCACCACCGAAGGGATCCGGCGAGCAGTACTTC.

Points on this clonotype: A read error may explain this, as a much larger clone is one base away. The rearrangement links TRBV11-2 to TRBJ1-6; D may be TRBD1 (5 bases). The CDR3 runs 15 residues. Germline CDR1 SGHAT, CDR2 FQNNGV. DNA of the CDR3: TGTGCCAGCAGTCCCGGCGGGACCCATAATTCACCCCTCTACTTT. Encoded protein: CASSPGGTHNSPLYF. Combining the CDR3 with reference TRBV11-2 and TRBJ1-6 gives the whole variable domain EAGVAQSPRYKIIEKRQSVAFWCNPISGHATLYWYQQILGQGPKLLIQFQNNGVVDDSQLPKDRFSAERLKGVDSTLKIQPAKLEDSAVYLCASSPGGTHNSPLYFGNGTRLTVT.